Below, one TCR beta chain is given with its context. V gave up 7 bases and J gave up 2 bases; unmatched junction bases: 5. In germline, CDR1 is SNHLY, CDR2 FYNNEI. This CDR3 spans 15 amino acids. Assay used: immunoSEQ multiplex PCR; TCRdb lists only in-frame clones, some missing. This sample has approximately 260,000 clones, with approximately 90% found just once. The data were taken from a study of blood T cell repertoires in COVID-19. Sample: PBMCs or T cells enriched from blood (not recorded which). The sequence derives from a woman aged 40 to 49 with acute COVID-19. This chain uses TRBV2 with TRBJ2-1, with TRBD2 identical over 10 bases. In DNA, the CDR3 is TGTGCCAGCAATACCGGGACTAGCGCCTACAATGAGCAGTTCTTC. This codes for CASNTGTSAYNEQFF.